Shown below are 24 T cell receptor beta chains from a single sample sequenced in a study of T cells in Graves' hyperthyroidism and ophthalmopathy. TCR beta CDR3 region amplification was performed from RNA transcripts. The primer set for the first-round RT-PCR of the TCR CDR3 was HTBI. Each CDR3 protein is one row after TCRdb ran MiXCR on the multiplex PCR reads. The sample yields approximately 560,000 distinct CDR3 sequences, 46% seen once. The sequencing input was peripheral blood or thyroid tissue (not recorded which). The source of these receptors is a woman aged 18-29 years with Graves' hyperthyroidism.

The chain joins TRBV5-1 to TRBJ1-2; TRBD1 agrees at 10 bases. Germline CDR1 and CDR2: SGHRS and YFSETQ. V lost 3 bases to trimming and J lost 8 bases; unmatched junction nucleotides: 4. The CDR3 sequence is 13 residues long. CDR3 in DNA: TGCGCCAGCAGCTCGACAGGGGGCGAAGGCTACACCTTC. Encoded protein: CASSSTGGEGYTF.

V usage is TRBV2 and J usage is TRBJ1-3; D is unclear. Germline CDR1 is SNHLY and CDR2 is FYNNEI. CDR3 length: 15 amino acids. The V end lost 5 bases, the J end lost 0 bases, and 11 bases lay between the germline ends. Written as DNA, the CDR3 is TGTGCCAGCAGTTTGGGCTTCAACTCTGGAAACACCATATATTTT. It is translated as CASSLGFNSGNTIYF. Supplemented by reference TRBV2 and TRBJ1-3, the full variable domain reads EPEVTQTPSHQVTQMGQEVILRCVPISNHLYFYWYRQILGQKVEFLVSFYNNEISEKSEIFDDQFSVERPDGSNFTLKIRSTKLEDSAMYFCASSLGFNSGNTIYFGEGSWLTVV.

This clonotype was observed a handful of times. The V call is TRBV20-1, the J call TRBJ2-5, with TRBD2 as a possible D gene (5 bases). Germline V gene data show CDR1 as DFQATT and CDR2 as SNEGSKA (reference sequence). CDR3 length: 16 residues. V was trimmed by 0 bases and J by 5 bases, leaving 19 bases between them. The CDR3 DNA sequence: TGCAGTGCTAGAGATTGGGCCCTCGGGGTGGGGGAGACCCAGTACTTC. It yields the protein CSARDWALGVGETQYF.

In this sample, this clonotype turned up a few times. A much bigger clone sits one base away, suggesting this may be a read error. This chain joins TRBV7-2 and TRBJ2-5; TRBD1 matches 7 bases. Trimming at V came to 6 bases and at J to 5 bases, leaving 9 bases not matched to a gene. CDR1 is SGHTA and CDR2 is FQGNSA in the germline V gene. The CDR3 covers 14 residues. Here the CDR3 reads CASSDPGQWETQYF. The DNA for the CDR3 is TGTGCCAGCAGTGACCCGGGACAGTGGGAGACCCAGTACTTC.

The CDR3 protein is CASRRRERFEQYF. Here the CDR3 DNA reads TGTGCCAGCAGACGACGGGAACGCTTCGAGCAGTACTTC. This sequence joins TRBV2 and TRBJ2-7, with a possible D match to TRBD2 (5 bases). Trimming took off 6 bases at V and 6 bases at J, with 15 bases between the two ends. The CDR3 has 13 residues. Per the germline V gene, CDR1 is SNHLY and CDR2 is FYNNEI.

This clonotype was recorded only once. At one of its ends the junction is not consistent with the germline gene, which may arise from a read error. The rearrangement joins TRBV10-3 to TRBJ2-7; D might be TRBD1 (5 bases). The CDR3 spans 14 residues. Germline V gene sequence: CDR1 ENHRY, CDR2 SYGVKD. For the CDR3, the DNA is TGTGCCAGCAGTGCAAGAGGCAGGGACTACGAGCAGTACTTC. This encodes CASSARGRDYEQYF.

This rearrangement joins TRBV7-9 to TRBJ1-1, with 7 nucleotides matching TRBD1. From germline, CDR1 is SEHNR and CDR2 FQNEAQ (reference sequence). With 5 bases clipped from V and 6 bases from J, the junction kept 6 bases outside the gene matches. The CDR3 has 13 residues. The CDR3 DNA reads as TGTGCCAGCAGCATGGACAGGACCTCTGAAGCTTTCTTT. Translation gives CASSMDRTSEAFF.

This clonotype was picked up many times. The chain's CDR3 is CASGVVWSNEKLFF. CDR3 bases: TGTGCCAGTGGGGTCGTATGGAGCAATGAAAAACTGTTTTTT. The gene calls are TRBV7-9 and TRBJ1-4; no firm D call. V was pared by 9 bases and J by 5 bases, with 16 bases between. CDR3 length: 14 residues. Germline lookup yields CDR1 SEHNR and CDR2 FQNEAQ (reference sequence).

This clonotype is a singleton in its sample. In this CDR3 the conserved last residue, phenylalanine or tryptophan, is missing, so a read error is likely. No DNA is shown, since the ends of the CDR3 on it are uncertain; the CDR3 is the one TCRdb lists. V usage is TRBV7-2 and J usage is TRBJ1-1; TRBD1, the table's D call, lacks a check against the DNA. The germline V gene has CDR1 SGHTA and CDR2 FQGNSA. Including both end residues, the CDR3 is 10 amino acids long. CDR3 in amino acids: CASSPGNDFY.

This clonotype has only a few counts. The chain carries TRBV7-3 and TRBJ1-3; D is unclear. Trimming took 2 bases from V and 2 from J, leaving 13 bases between them. Germline V gene sequence: CDR1 SGHTA, CDR2 FQGTGA. The CDR3 sequence is 16 residues long. This CDR3 reads CASSLPNEDAGNTIYF. In DNA, the CDR3 is TGTGCCAGCAGCTTACCCAACGAAGACGCTGGAAACACCATATATTTT.

Only a few counts were recorded for this clonotype. This chain links TRBV19 with TRBJ1-1, with D unresolved. Germline V gene sequence: CDR1 LNHDA, CDR2 SQIVND (reference sequence). V lost 6 bases and J lost 0, with 11 bases in between. The CDR3 is 14 residues long. CDR3: CASRNGTLNTEAFF. CDR3 DNA: TGTGCCAGTAGGAACGGAACGCTGAACACTGAAGCTTTCTTT. Full variable domain (missing parts from reference TRBV19 and TRBJ1-1): DGGITQSPKYLFRKEGQNVTLSCEQNLNHDAMYWYRQDPGQGLRLIYYSQIVNDFQKGDIAEGYSVSREKKESFPLTVTSAQKNPTAFYLCASRNGTLNTEAFFGQGTRLTVV.

This clonotype was counted many times. J is TRBJ2-5 and V is TRBV7-9; the D is unclear. This CDR3 spans 13 amino acids. Germline loops: CDR1 SEHNR, CDR2 FQNEAQ (reference sequence). Deletions cut 4 bases from V and 5 bases from J, with 11 bases between. The CDR3 spells CASSSTGYETQYF. CDR3 nucleotides: TGTGCCAGCAGCTCGACGGGTTACGAGACCCAGTACTTC.

About this clonotype: At one of its ends the junction is not consistent with the germline gene, which may arise from a read error. The V call is TRBV11-2, the J call TRBJ2-7, with D perhaps TRBD2 (5 bases). Germline values: CDR1 SGHAT, CDR2 FQNNGV. CDR3 size: 14 residues. This CDR3 reads CAGSSGVGTYEQYF. CDR3 sequence (DNA): TGTGCCGGCAGCTCCGGGGTGGGGACCTACGAGCAGTACTTC.

This sequence joins TRBV7-3 and TRBJ2-2, with no clear D. Deletions cut 4 bases from V and 7 bases from J, with 7 bases between. CDR3 size: 12 residues. CDR1 is SGHTA and CDR2 is FQGTGA in the germline V gene. The CDR3 nucleotides read TGTGCCAGCAGCTCCCAGGACGGGGAGCTGTTTTTT. Its translation: CASSSQDGELFF.

This clonotype was recorded a few times. The V and J genes are TRBV20-1 and TRBJ2-7; 13 nucleotides align to TRBD2. V trimming: 5 bases; J trimming: 3 bases; junction bases outside the gene matches: 1. The germline CDR1 and CDR2 sequences are DFQATT and SNEGSKA (reference sequence). This CDR3 spans 13 amino acids. CDR3 nucleotides: TGCAGTGCTTGGACTAGCGGGAGCTACGAGCAGTACTTC. Translated: CSAWTSGSYEQYF.

This clonotype was picked up many times. The chain couples TRBV2 to TRBJ1-4; TRBD1 is a possible D gene (5 bases). V was shortened by 7 bases and J by 5 bases, with 11 bases between the two germline ends. The CDR3 runs to 13 residues. Germline CDR1 SNHLY, CDR2 FYNNEI. This chain's CDR3 is CASNDSPNEKLFF. In nucleotides, the CDR3 is TGTGCCAGCAATGACAGTCCAAATGAAAAACTGTTTTTT.

A few counts support this clonotype. This rearrangement joins TRBV7-2 to TRBJ1-3; D is unresolved. The CDR3 sequence is 14 residues long. V dropped 6 bases and J dropped 0 bases, with 9 bases sitting between them. The germline V gene encodes CDR1 SGHTA and CDR2 FQGNSA. The CDR3: CASSLSPSGNTIYF. CDR3 sequence (DNA): TGTGCCAGCAGTTTAAGTCCCTCTGGAAACACCATATATTTT.

This sequence joins TRBV14 and TRBJ2-7; D not certain. Germline V CDR1 and CDR2: SGHDN, FVKESK. V was trimmed by 4 bases and J by 2 bases, leaving 12 bases between them. The CDR3 is 14 amino acids. The CDR3 here is CASSPLASPYEQYF. DNA of the CDR3: TGTGCCAGCAGCCCCCTGGCAAGCCCCTACGAGCAGTACTTC.

This clonotype was recorded many times. The chain joins TRBV7-6 to TRBJ1-5, with D uncertain. The length of the CDR3 is 14 residues. The germline CDR1 and CDR2 sequences are SGHVS and FNYEAQ. V lost 5 bases and J lost 2, with 10 bases in between. The CDR3 nucleotides are TGTGCCAGCAGCGAAAGCGGTCGCAATCAGCCCCAGCATTTT. Residues: CASSESGRNQPQHF.

The gene calls are TRBV7-9 and TRBJ1-1; D remains unclear. The germline V and J ends were trimmed by 3 bases and 2 bases, with 13 bases remaining between them. Looked up from germline, CDR1 is SEHNR and CDR2 is FQNEAQ (reference sequence). The length of the CDR3 is 15 residues. The CDR3 DNA sequence: TGTGCCAGCAGCTTGGGTGAGGATGGAAACACTGAAGCTTTCTTT. Its protein is CASSLGEDGNTEAFF.

To note about this clonotype: Relative to the germline gene, one junction end is altered; a read error may explain this. V is TRBV7-9 and J is TRBJ1-2, with D possibly being TRBD1 (5 bases). CDR1 and CDR2 from the germline V gene are SEHNR and FQNEAQ (reference sequence). The CDR3 is made up of 15 amino acids. The DNA for the CDR3 is TGCGCCAGCAGCCAAGTACCCAAGGGGATCTATGGCTACACCTTC. Residues: CASSQVPKGIYGYTF.

With regard to this clonotype: Since a much larger clone is just one base distant, this may be a read error. CDR3 sequence: CATPTLQGGSTEAFF. Here the CDR3 DNA reads TGTGCCACCCCTACCCTCCAAGGAGGGAGCACTGAAGCTTTCTTT. The chain has TRBV10-3 and TRBJ1-1, with D uncertain. Germline-derived CDR1 and CDR2 are ENHRY and SYGVKD. The V and J ends lost 10 bases and 4 bases respectively, with 22 bases between them. The CDR3 loop spans 15 amino acids.

The CDR3, as DNA: TGTGCCAGCAGCTCTGGCAGGGATAATTCACCCCTCCACTTT. It yields the protein CASSSGRDNSPLHF. This rearrangement joins TRBV7-2 to TRBJ1-6; TRBD1 might be the D (5 bases). This CDR3 spans 14 amino acids. Germline CDR1 reads SGHTA; CDR2 reads FQGNSA. V lost 4 bases to trimming and J lost 5 bases, with 9 bases between them.

Here the CDR3 reads CASSLQGVRYGYTF. CDR3 coding DNA: TGTGCCAGCAGTTTACAGGGGGTCCGGTATGGCTACACCTTC. The chain recombines TRBV25-1 with TRBJ1-2; TRBD1 aligns across 8 bases. Looked up from germline, CDR1 is MGHDK and CDR2 is SYGVNS. The CDR3 consists of 14 residues. V lost 5 bases, J lost 5 bases, and 7 bases stayed unmatched.